This T cell receptor (beta chain) appears in the sequencing data of a study of T cell clones after liver transplantation. Looking at the study overall: Post-transplant blood was tracked for graft-donor-reactive T cell clones identified in a pre-transplant mixed lymphocyte reaction. Draws occurred before transplant, before withdrawal, and after complete or failed withdrawal.

Generated by immunoSEQ multiplex PCR, the TCRdb table keeps only in-frame clones and is missing some. The sample consists of more than 95,000 clones, approximately 78% of them appearing once. This CDR3 has 13 amino acids. Germline V gene lookup returns CDR1 SEHNR and CDR2 FQNEAQ (reference sequence). V was cut by 1 base and J by 9 bases, with 12 bases left in between. The clonotype was recovered from a human donor who received a liver transplant. Sequencing used CD4+ T cells from blood, obtained before liver transplant. The genes are TRBV7-9 and TRBJ1-2; no definite D call. CDR3 region: CASSLDTLSSYTF. CDR3 nucleotide sequence: TGTGCCAGCAGCTTAGACACCCTATCCAGCTACACCTTC.